This T cell receptor (beta chain) was identified during a study of blood T cells in healthy people across ages. Looking at the study overall: Using template switching, researchers captured about one barcoded beta molecule for each two T cells. Findings of the study overall: Estimates of total diversity, which came from one million sequenced T cells, were considered to be underestimates.

As regards this clonotype: Its cognate antigen is unknown.

Healthy Caucasian individuals from Russia aged roughly 6 to 100 served as donors. CDR1 and CDR2 from the germline V gene are SQVTM and ANQGSEA. CDR3 size: 15 residues. V lost 5 bases and J lost 0, with 16 bases in between. Using a J-beta primer mix together with a sample-barcoded 5' primer, a second PCR was run for roughly 7 to 11 cycles. A tag from a template-switch adaptor with 12 random nucleotides marked each cDNA molecule. Via MiXCR, TCRdb re-called the 5' RACE reads, giving one row per CDR3 protein. The data hold about 1.4 million distinct CDR3 sequences, with approximately 59% observed a single time.

The specimen sequenced was blood. The clonotype comes from a man younger than 35 in good health. The chain recombines TRBV29-1 with TRBJ1-1, with a possible D match to TRBD1 (6 bases). CDR3 residues: CSVFRSGGVNTEAFF. The CDR3 nucleotides read TGCAGCGTTTTTCGCTCGGGGGGCGTGAACACTGAAGCTTTCTTT.